This TCR beta chain was found in a study of blood T cell repertoires in COVID-19. Study as a whole: Sources were T cells, B-cell-depleted T cells, or PBMCs; the material itself was cDNA or gDNA.

The CDR3 runs to 12 residues. Trimming took off 4 bases at V and 0 bases at J, with 7 bases between the two ends. The germline CDR1 and CDR2 sequences are SQVTM and ANQGSEA. Per the study methods: Scientists estimated how many nucleated cells there were by amplifying reference gene primers. Using immunoSEQ multiplex PCR, the repertoire was profiled, and TCRdb retains in-frame clones only, with some absent. D and trimming come from the DNA, and the V and J calls and clone size come from that table. The sample comprises hundreds of thousands of clones, roughly four fifths of which are singletons, and 6.5% to 9% rests with the top ten.

The chain couples TRBV29-1 to TRBJ2-7; the D is unclear. This receptor was identified in a woman of 80 years or more with COVID-19, enrolled during active disease. The sample consisted of peripheral blood. CDR3 sequence: CSVGPNSYEQYF. The CDR3 nucleotides read TGCAGCGTTGGTCCTAACTCCTACGAGCAGTACTTC.